This TCR beta chain was recovered during a study of PD-1 blockade in classical Hodgkin lymphoma. In regard to this clone: Its antigen is currently unknown.

Every patient relapsed after autologous stem cell transplantation, and brentuximab vedotin exposure varied. Study findings and constraints: Diversity in CD4+ TCRs, unlike that measured in CD8+ TCRs, had risen significantly by C4D1. With respect to the repertoire differences, their causes, possibly disease activity or prior therapy, remain undefined.

The germline CDR1 and CDR2 sequences are SNHLY and FYNNEI. Trimming at V came to 8 bases and at J to 4 bases, leaving 8 bases not matched to a gene. The CDR3 consists of 14 residues. Assay used: immunoSEQ multiplex PCR; TCRdb lists only in-frame clones, some missing. The table has roughly 25,000 clones, 80% seen once. This rearrangement joins TRBV2 to TRBJ1-1; 9 bases agree with TRBD1. The clonotype originates from a human donor with classical Hodgkin lymphoma. This specimen consisted of peripheral blood mononuclear cells (PBMCs), obtained at baseline. The CDR3 sequence is CASRRDREATEAFF. CDR3 DNA sequence: TGTGCCAGCCGACGGGACAGGGAGGCCACTGAAGCTTTCTTT.